This record looks at one TCR beta chain sequence and its context. Sequencing used immunoSEQ multiplex PCR; TCRdb keeps in-frame clones, though not all of them. The sample includes roughly 100,000 clones, around 92% of them seen just once. This sample is part of a study of T cell changes during pregnancy in multiple sclerosis. Trimming left V 6 bases short and J 4 bases short, with 6 bases between. The CDR3 totals 11 residues. The germline V gene has CDR1 LGHNA and CDR2 YNFKEQ. The chain carries TRBV4-2 and TRBJ1-2; D unclear. The TCR was taken from a female donor in good health, enrolled as a control in a pregnancy study. The source material was peripheral blood, sampled after pregnancy. CDR3 nucleotide sequence: TGTGCCAGCAGTGGCCGCTATGGCTACACCTTC. This sequence encodes CASSGRYGYTF.